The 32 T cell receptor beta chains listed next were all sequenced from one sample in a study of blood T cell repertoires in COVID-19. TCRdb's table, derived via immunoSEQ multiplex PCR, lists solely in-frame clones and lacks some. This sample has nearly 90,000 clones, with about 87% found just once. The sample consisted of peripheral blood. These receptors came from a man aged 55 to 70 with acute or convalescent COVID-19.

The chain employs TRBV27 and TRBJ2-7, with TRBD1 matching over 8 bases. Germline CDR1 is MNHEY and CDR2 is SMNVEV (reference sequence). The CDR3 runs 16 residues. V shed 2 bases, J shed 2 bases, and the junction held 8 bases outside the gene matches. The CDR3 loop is CASSLGGDRGAYEQYF. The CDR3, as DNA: TGTGCCAGCAGTTTAGGGGGTGACAGGGGAGCCTACGAGCAGTACTTC.

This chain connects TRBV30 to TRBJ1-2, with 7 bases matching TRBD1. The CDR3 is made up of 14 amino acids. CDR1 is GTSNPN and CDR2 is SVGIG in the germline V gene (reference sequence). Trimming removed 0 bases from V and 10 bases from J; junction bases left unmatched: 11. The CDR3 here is CAWSVRQGDLLYTF. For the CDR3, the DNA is TGTGCCTGGAGTGTTCGGCAGGGGGACCTCCTCTACACCTTC. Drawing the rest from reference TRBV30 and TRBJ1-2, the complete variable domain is SQTIHQWPATLVQPVGSPLSLECTVEGTSNPNLYWYRQAAGRGLQLLFYSVGIGQISSEVPQNLSASRPQDRQFILSSKKLLLSDSGFYLCAWSVRQGDLLYTFGSGTRLTVV.

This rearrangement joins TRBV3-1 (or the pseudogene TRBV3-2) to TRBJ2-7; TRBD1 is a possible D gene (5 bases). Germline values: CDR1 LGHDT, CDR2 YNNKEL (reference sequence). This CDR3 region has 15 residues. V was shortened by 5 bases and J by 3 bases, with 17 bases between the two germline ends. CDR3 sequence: CASSTQIDRGYEQYF. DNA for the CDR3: TGTGCCAGCAGCACTCAAATAGACAGAGGCTACGAGCAGTACTTC.

The CDR3 DNA sequence: TGTGCCAGCAGCGTACGACCGGCCGATGGGAGAGAGACCCAGTACTTC. It codes for CASSVRPADGRETQYF. This rearrangement joins TRBV9 to TRBJ2-5, with a possible D match to TRBD2 (5 bases). The CDR3 is made up of 16 amino acids. V lost 1 base, J lost 4 bases, and 17 bases lay in between. Germline V gene lookup returns CDR1 SGDLS and CDR2 YYNGEE.

The CDR3 sequence: CASTLSGLGEQFF. Here the CDR3 DNA reads TGTGCCAGCACCTTAAGTGGACTGGGAGAGCAGTTCTTC. This rearrangement joins TRBV28 to TRBJ2-1; tentatively, D is TRBD2 (5 bases). The CDR3 runs to 13 residues. Germline V CDR1 and CDR2: MDHEN, SYDVKM. Trimming cost V 7 bases and J 10 bases, with 17 bases left between them.

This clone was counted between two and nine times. The CDR3 bases are TGTGCCAGTAGTATAAGCTCGGGCACTGAAGCTTTCTTT. Its translation: CASSISSGTEAFF. The J gene is TRBJ1-1, the V gene TRBV19; D is ambiguous. The CDR3 runs to 13 residues. V was cut by 2 bases and J by 4 bases, with 8 bases left in between. Germline V gene data show CDR1 as LNHDA and CDR2 as SQIVND (reference sequence).

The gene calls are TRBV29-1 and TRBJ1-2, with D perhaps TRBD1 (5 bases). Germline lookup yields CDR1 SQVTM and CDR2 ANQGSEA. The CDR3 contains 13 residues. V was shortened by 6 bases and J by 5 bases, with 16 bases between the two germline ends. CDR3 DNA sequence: TGCAGCGTACCCGGTCAGGGCGAGTATGGCTACACCTTC. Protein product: CSVPGQGEYGYTF. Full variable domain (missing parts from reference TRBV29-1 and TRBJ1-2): SAVISQKPSRDICQRGTSLTIQCQVDSQVTMMFWYRQQPGQSLTLIATANQGSEATYESGFVIDKFPISRPNLTFSTLTVSNMSPEDSSIYLCSVPGQGEYGYTFGSGTRLTVV.

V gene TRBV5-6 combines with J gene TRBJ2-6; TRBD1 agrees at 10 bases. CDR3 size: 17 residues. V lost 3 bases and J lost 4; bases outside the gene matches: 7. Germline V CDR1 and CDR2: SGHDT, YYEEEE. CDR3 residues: CASSYGTGVLGANVLTF. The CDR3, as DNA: TGTGCCAGCAGCTATGGGACAGGGGTTCTAGGGGCCAACGTCCTGACTTTC.

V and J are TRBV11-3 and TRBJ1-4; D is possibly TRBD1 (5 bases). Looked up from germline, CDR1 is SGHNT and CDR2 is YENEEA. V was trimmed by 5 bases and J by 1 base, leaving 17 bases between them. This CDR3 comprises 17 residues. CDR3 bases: TGTGCCAGCAGCACTACTCTTACGGGGGGAACTAATGAAAAACTGTTTTTT. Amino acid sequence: CASSTTLTGGTNEKLFF.

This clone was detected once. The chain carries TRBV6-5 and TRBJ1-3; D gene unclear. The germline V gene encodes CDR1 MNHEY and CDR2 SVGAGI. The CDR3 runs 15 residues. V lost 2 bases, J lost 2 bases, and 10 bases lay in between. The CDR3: CASSYRVEAGNTIYF. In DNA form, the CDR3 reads TGTGCCAGCAGTTACCGGGTCGAGGCTGGAAACACCATATATTTT.

CDR3 in amino acids: CASSFTGRSQPQHF. CDR3 coding DNA: TGTGCCAGCAGCTTTACAGGGAGATCACAGCCCCAGCATTTT. The V call is TRBV7-9, the J call TRBJ1-5, with a possible D match to TRBD1 (6 bases). V shed 3 bases and J shed 7 bases, with 13 bases lying between them. The CDR3 consists of 14 residues. Looked up from germline, CDR1 is SEHNR and CDR2 is FQNEAQ (reference sequence).

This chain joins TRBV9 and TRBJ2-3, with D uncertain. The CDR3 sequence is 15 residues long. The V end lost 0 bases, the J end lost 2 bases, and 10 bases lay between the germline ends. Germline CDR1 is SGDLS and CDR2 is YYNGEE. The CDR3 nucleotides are TGTGCCAGCAGCGTAGTGGCCTCGCCCACAGATACGCAGTATTTT. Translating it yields CASSVVASPTDTQYF.

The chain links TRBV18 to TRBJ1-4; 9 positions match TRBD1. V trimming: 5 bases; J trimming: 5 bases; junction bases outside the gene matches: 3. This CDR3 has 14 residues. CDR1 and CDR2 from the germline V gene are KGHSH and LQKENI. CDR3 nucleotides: TGTGCCAGCTCAGATGACAGGGGGAATGAAAAACTGTTTTTT. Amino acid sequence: CASSDDRGNEKLFF.

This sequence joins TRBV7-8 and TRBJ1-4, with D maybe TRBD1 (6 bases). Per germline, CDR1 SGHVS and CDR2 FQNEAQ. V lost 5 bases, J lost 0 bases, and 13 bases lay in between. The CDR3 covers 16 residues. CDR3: CASSPLTGATNEKLFF. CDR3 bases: TGTGCCAGCAGCCCCCTGACAGGTGCAACTAATGAAAAACTGTTTTTT.

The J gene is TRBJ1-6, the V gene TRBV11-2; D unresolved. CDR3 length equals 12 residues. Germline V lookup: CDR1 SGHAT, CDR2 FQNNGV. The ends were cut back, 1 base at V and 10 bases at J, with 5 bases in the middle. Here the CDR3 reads CASSLVQSPLHF. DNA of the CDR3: TGTGCCAGCAGCTTAGTACAGTCACCCCTCCACTTT.

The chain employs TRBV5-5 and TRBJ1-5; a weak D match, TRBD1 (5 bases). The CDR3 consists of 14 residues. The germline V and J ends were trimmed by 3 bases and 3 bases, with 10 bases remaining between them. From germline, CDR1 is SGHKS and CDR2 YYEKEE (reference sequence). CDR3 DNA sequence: TGTGCCAGCAGCTCCGGACACCTCAATCAGCCCCAGCATTTT. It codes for CASSSGHLNQPQHF.

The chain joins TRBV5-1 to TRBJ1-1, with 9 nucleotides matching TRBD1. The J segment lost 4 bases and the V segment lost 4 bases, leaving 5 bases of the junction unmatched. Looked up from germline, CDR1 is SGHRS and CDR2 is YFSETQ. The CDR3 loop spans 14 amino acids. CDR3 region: CASSQGTGPTEAFF. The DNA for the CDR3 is TGCGCCAGCAGCCAAGGGACAGGGCCCACTGAAGCTTTCTTT.

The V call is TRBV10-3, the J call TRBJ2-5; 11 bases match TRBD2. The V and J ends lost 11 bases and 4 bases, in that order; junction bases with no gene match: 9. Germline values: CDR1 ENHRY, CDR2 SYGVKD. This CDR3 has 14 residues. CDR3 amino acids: CAGSTSGSAETQYF. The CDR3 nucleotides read TGTGCCGGTTCTACTAGCGGGAGTGCAGAGACCCAGTACTTC.

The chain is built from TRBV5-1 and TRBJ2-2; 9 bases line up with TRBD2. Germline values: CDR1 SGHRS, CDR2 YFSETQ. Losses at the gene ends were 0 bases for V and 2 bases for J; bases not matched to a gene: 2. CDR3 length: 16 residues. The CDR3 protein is CASSLGGRANTGELFF. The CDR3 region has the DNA TGCGCCAGCAGCTTGGGCGGGAGGGCCAACACCGGGGAGCTGTTTTTT.

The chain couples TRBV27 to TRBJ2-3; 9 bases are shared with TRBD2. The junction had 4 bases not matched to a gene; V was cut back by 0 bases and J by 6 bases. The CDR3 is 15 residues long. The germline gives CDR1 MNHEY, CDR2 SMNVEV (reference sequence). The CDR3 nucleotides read TGTGCCAGCAGTTTATCTAGCGGGAGCTCGGATACGCAGTATTTT. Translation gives CASSLSSGSSDTQYF.

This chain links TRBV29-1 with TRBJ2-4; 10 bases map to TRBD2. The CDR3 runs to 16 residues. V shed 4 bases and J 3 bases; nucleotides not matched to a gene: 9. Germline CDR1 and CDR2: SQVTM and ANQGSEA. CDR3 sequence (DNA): TGCAGCGTTGCAGCTAGCGGGAGCTGGTTCAAAAACATTCAGTACTTC. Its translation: CSVAASGSWFKNIQYF. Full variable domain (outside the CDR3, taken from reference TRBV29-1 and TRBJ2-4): SAVISQKPSRDICQRGTSLTIQCQVDSQVTMMFWYRQQPGQSLTLIATANQGSEATYESGFVIDKFPISRPNLTFSTLTVSNMSPEDSSIYLCSVAASGSWFKNIQYFGAGTRLSVL.

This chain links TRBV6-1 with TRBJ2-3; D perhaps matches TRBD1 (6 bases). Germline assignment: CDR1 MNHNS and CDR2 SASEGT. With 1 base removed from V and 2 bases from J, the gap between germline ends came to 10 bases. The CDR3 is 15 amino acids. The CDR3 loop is CASSEEYRVTDTQYF. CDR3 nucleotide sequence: TGTGCCAGCAGTGAAGAGTACAGGGTCACAGATACGCAGTATTTT.

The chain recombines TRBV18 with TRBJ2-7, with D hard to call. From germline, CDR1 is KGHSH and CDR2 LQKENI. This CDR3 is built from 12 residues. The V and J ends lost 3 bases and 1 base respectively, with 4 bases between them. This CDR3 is CASSPASYEQYF. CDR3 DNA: TGTGCCAGCTCACCGGCATCCTACGAGCAGTACTTC.

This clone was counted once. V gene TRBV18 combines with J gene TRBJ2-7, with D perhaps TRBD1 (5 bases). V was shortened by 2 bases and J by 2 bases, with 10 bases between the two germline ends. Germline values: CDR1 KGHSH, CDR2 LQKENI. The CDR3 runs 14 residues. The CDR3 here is CASSPTQGTYEQYF. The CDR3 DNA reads TGTGCCAGCTCACCAACCCAGGGTACCTACGAGCAGTACTTC.

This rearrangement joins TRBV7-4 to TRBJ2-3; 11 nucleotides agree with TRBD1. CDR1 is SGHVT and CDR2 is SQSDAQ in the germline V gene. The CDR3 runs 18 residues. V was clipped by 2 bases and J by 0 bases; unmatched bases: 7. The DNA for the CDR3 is TGTGCCAGCAGCTTAAGGACAGGGGGCGCCTCAAGCACAGATACGCAGTATTTT. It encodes CASSLRTGGASSTDTQYF.

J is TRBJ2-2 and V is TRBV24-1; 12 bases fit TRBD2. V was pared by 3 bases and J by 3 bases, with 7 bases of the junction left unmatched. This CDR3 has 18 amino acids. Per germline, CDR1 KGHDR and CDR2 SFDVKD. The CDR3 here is CATSDPSTSGGYTGELFF. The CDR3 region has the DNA TGTGCCACCAGTGATCCGTCGACTAGCGGGGGATACACCGGGGAGCTGTTTTTT.

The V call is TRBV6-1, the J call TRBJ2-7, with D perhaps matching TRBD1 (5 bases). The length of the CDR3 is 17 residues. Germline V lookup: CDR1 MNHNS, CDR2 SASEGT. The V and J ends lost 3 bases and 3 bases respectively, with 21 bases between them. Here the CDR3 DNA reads TGTGCCAGCAGTGATAATCAGGGTCCCATCTTCCACTACGAGCAGTACTTC. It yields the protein CASSDNQGPIFHYEQYF.

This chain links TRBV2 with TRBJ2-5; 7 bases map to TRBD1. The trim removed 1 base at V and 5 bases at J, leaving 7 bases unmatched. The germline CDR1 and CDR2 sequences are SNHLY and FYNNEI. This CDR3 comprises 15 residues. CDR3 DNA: TGTGCCAGCAGTGAAGGCCGACAGGGTTTGGAGACCCAGTACTTC. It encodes CASSEGRQGLETQYF.

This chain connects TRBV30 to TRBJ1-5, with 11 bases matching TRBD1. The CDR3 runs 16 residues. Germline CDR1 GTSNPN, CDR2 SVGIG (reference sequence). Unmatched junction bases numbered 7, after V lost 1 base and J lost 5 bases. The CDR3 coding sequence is TGTGCCTGGAGTGGGATCGGGACAGGGGGTTATCAGCCCCAGCATTTT. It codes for CAWSGIGTGGYQPQHF.

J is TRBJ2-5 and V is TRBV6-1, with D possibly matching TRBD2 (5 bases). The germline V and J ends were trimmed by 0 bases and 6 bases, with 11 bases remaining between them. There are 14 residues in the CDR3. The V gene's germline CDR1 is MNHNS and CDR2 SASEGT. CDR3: CASSEAGSAKTQYF. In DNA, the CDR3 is TGTGCCAGCAGTGAAGCGGGGAGCGCTAAGACCCAGTACTTC.

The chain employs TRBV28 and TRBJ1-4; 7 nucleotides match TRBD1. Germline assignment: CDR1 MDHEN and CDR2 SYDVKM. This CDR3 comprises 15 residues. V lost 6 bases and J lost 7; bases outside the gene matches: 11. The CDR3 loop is CASSPNRGEGEKLFF. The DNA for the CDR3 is TGTGCCAGCAGCCCGAACAGGGGTGAAGGTGAAAAACTGTTTTTT.

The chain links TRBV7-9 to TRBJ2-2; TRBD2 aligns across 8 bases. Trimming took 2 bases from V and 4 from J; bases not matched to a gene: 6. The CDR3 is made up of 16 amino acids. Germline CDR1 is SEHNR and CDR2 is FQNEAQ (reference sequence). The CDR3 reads CASSLSRGAATGELFF. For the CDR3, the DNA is TGTGCCAGCAGCTTATCGCGGGGGGCGGCCACCGGGGAGCTGTTTTTT.